This T cell receptor beta chain was captured in a study of blood T cell repertoires in COVID-19 (dated by TCRdb to about 2020). For the study in its entirety: Collaborator samples came from the United States, Italy and Spain and covered acute and convalescent phases of COVID-19. The dataset comprised deeply sampled blood TCRbeta repertoires from subjects exposed to, actively infected with, or recovered from COVID-19. Where available, HLA class I and class II types were obtained from metadata supplied by the sample provider rather than from assay-based typing. The samples were drawn from the first 160 participants of the ongoing ImmuneRACE study and from 1,254 subjects provided by 6 global collaborators. The material from the prospective study consisted of cDNA or gDNA derived from T cells, B-cell-depleted T cells, or PBMCs. Sample metadata almost always included a de-identified subject ID, COVID-19 status, age in years and sex. The repertoires were released in a freely available public database meant as a resource for research on the immune response to SARS-CoV-2.

This clone was detected a few times. Its specific antigen is unknown. No much larger clonotype is one base removed from it; base qualities were not supplied. Study-level results and caveats: How much clinical and demographic metadata was included differed by source and by participant, and the metadata was provided uncurated.

One collaborating source in Seattle enrolled patients during active infection and followed them longitudinally through the course of disease. The collaborating institutions used their own protocols to collect whole blood in K2EDTA tubes. For TCRbeta analysis, collaborators shipped samples in one of three forms: frozen whole blood, isolated PBMCs, or DNA extracted from either of those sample types. The immunoSEQ Assay, a bias-controlled multiplex PCR, was used to amplify TCRbeta CDR3 regions from genomic DNA. The original methods were these. Within the assay, amplification of reference gene primers was used to estimate how many nucleated cells each sample contained. To quantify the absolute abundance of each unique TCRbeta CDR3 rearrangement, sequence reads were collapsed and filtered. Productive Simpson clonality was computed per sample as the square root of Simpson's diversity index over productive rearrangements. TCRdb provides this immuneACCESS table in a form limited to in-frame rearrangements. Some clones are lacking; in checked studies, under half of them reflect an unresolved V gene, and why the rest are absent is not known. V and J calls and clone size are copied from that table; D and trimming were computed from the DNA. The sample yields some 200,000 clones; around four fifths were counted once. The ten largest account for about 11% of the sample.

From its cysteine to its phenylalanine, the CDR3 spans 14 amino acids. The entry retains the CDR3 DNA only, 42 bases that are in frame from base 1. The germline V gene (reference sequence) yields MNHEY for CDR1 and SMNVEV for CDR2. The trim is 6 bases for V and 3 bases for J, with a gap of 11 bases between the germline ends. This TCR was sampled from a woman older than 75 with COVID-19, enrolled during active disease. Input material: peripheral blood. The rearrangement combines TRBV27 with TRBJ1-4; matching of 5 bases hints at TRBD1 as the D gene. The CDR3 reads CASRQAGPNEKLFF. The nucleotide sequence reads as follows: TGTGCCAGCAGGCAGGCGGGACCTAATGAAAAACTGTTTTTT.